The clone carrying this T cell receptor beta chain was seen at least ten times. These data originate in a study of T cells in Graves' hyperthyroidism and ophthalmopathy. RNA transcripts provided the source from which TCR beta CDR3 regions were amplified. HTBI primers drove first-round RT-PCR of the TCR CDR3. TCRdb redid the calling of the multiplex PCR reads with MiXCR, one entry per CDR3 protein. The table records some 490,000 distinct CDR3 sequences, roughly 16% of them present only once. Germline assignment: CDR1 DFQATT and CDR2 SNEGSKA (reference sequence). This CDR3 region has 14 residues. Trimming removed 6 bases at V and 2 bases at J, with 17 bases between.

This sequence joins TRBV20-1 and TRBJ2-7; a possible D gene is TRBD1 (6 bases). This sequence originates from a woman aged 30 to 39 with Graves' ophthalmopathy. Sequenced sample: blood. CDR3 coding DNA: TGCAGTGCCGGTCTCGTGGGACATACCTACGAGCAGTACTTC. Its translation: CSAGLVGHTYEQYF.